The 7 T cell receptor beta chains below were found in one sample sequenced in a study of T-cell reconstitution after alpha-beta-depleted transplantation in children. The TCRbeta library was prepared with unique molecular identifiers. TCRdb re-derived calls from the PCR reads in MiXCR, one entry per CDR3 protein. The sample shows approximately 230,000 distinct CDR3 sequences, roughly a quarter of them seen only once. Material: PBMCs, mostly from graft donor cells, obtained 360 days after TCRalphabeta/CD19-depleted stem cell transplant. The receptors stem from a female patient between 2 and 15 years old who had a stem cell transplant for congenital amegakaryocytic thrombocytopenia, so the T cells may come from the graft donor.

The V call is TRBV4-1, the J call TRBJ2-5; tentatively, D is TRBD2 (6 bases). V dropped 0 bases and J dropped 2 bases, with 13 bases sitting between them. The CDR3 runs to 16 residues. Germline V lookup: CDR1 MGHRA, CDR2 YSYEKL. The CDR3 sequence: CASSQESPGRQETQYF. CDR3 DNA sequence: TGCGCCAGCAGCCAAGAATCTCCAGGGAGGCAAGAGACCCAGTACTTC.

This chain connects TRBV11-2 to TRBJ2-7; possible D gene TRBD1, 6 bases. Trimming pared 5 bases from V and 2 bases from J, leaving 10 bases between. Germline V gives CDR1 SGHAT, CDR2 FQNNGV. The CDR3 length is 13 residues. The CDR3: CASSTTGTYEQYF. The CDR3, as DNA: TGTGCCAGCAGCACGACAGGAACCTACGAGCAGTACTTC.

The CDR3 sequence is CSVEDQRSYEQYF. The CDR3 DNA is TGCAGCGTTGAAGATCAGAGGTCCTACGAGCAGTACTTC. The chain combines TRBV29-1 with TRBJ2-7; D remains ambiguous. Germline CDR1 reads SQVTM; CDR2 reads ANQGSEA. V was trimmed by 0 bases and J by 1 base, leaving 7 bases between them. The CDR3 consists of 13 residues.

This clonotype has just a few counts. The chain employs TRBV27 and TRBJ2-2; weak D call: TRBD2 (6 bases). Trimming took off 0 bases at V and 8 bases at J, with 16 bases between the two ends. CDR3 length: 16 amino acids. Germline CDR1 MNHEY, CDR2 SMNVEV (reference sequence). CDR3 protein: CASSLSMTSRAGELFF. CDR3 nucleotides: TGTGCCAGCAGTTTATCGATGACTAGTCGGGCGGGGGAGCTGTTTTTT.

This clonotype occurred a few times. This chain joins TRBV6-5 and TRBJ2-5; 14 bases are a match to TRBD2. With 0 bases clipped from V and 5 bases from J, the junction kept 2 bases outside the gene matches. This CDR3 comprises 16 residues. Germline V gene data show CDR1 as MNHEY and CDR2 as SVGAGI. The DNA of the CDR3 is TGTGCCAGCAGTTACTCGGGACTAGCGGGAGAGGAGACCCAGTACTTC. Its protein product is CASSYSGLAGEETQYF.

This clonotype was seen repeatedly, ten times or more. The CDR3 here is CASSFLLTQGLDEQYF. CDR3 bases: TGTGCCAGCAGTTTCCTCCTAACCCAGGGGTTGGACGAGCAGTACTTC. V and J are TRBV28 and TRBJ2-7; tentative D call: TRBD1 (6 bases). Trimming pared 3 bases from V and 5 bases from J, leaving 20 bases between. The CDR3 extends over 16 amino acids. The germline CDR1 and CDR2 sequences are MDHEN and SYDVKM.

This clonotype was counted at least ten times. This sequence joins TRBV4-2 and TRBJ2-5, with 7 bases matching TRBD1. Germline CDR1 LGHNA, CDR2 YNFKEQ. The CDR3 runs 14 residues. Trimming took 0 bases from V and 4 from J; bases not matched to a gene: 2. The CDR3 DNA reads as TGTGCCAGCAGCCAAGATCACAGGGGAGAGACCCAGTACTTC. This translates into CASSQDHRGETQYF.